This is a list of T cell receptor beta chains from one sample in a study of memory CD4+ T cells and cytomegalovirus serostatus. This table comes from immunoSEQ multiplex PCR, and its TCRdb copy is limited to in-frame clones, with some not included. The table includes about 58,000 clones, approximately 82% detected once. Sequencing was done on a sample of memory CD4+ T cells from blood. The receptors were gathered from an adult in good health and CMV-seronegative. Some clones in this sample may be carry-over from other donors' samples. Both conserved end residues are part of each CDR3. A D gene is named only where the DNA matches it firmly. The listing skips clone size in some rows; elsewhere it reads once, few, many or a size class.

size,D,J,V,DNA,CDR3
NA,NA,TRBJ2-3,TRBV5-1,TGCGCCAGCAGCTTGACACTAGCACCCAAACCTGATACGCAGTATTTT,CASSLTLAPKPDTQYF
NA,NA,TRBJ1-5,TRBV28,TGTGCCAGCTCCTGGCGCGCAGGGGTCCAGCCCCAGCATTTT,CASSWRAGVQPQHF
once,NA,TRBJ1-1,TRBV30,TGTGCCTGGAGGAGCACAGGGAGGACTGAAGCTTTCTTT,CAWRSTGRTEAFF
NA,TRBD2,TRBJ2-3,TRBV2,TGTGCCAGCAGTGGAAGGACTAGCGGGGCAGATACGCAGTATTTT,CASSGRTSGADTQYF
NA,NA,TRBJ2-7,TRBV5-1,TGCGCCAGCAGCTTGACAGGGAGTTACGAGCAGTACTTC,CASSLTGSYEQYF
few,NA,TRBJ1-2,TRBV27,TGTGCCAGCAGTCCCAGGGGTTACTATGGCTACACCTTC,CASSPRGYYGYTF
NA,TRBD1,TRBJ1-1,TRBV7-2,TGTGCCAGCAGCTCCAGGGGGCGCGGAACTGAAGCTTTCTTT,CASSSRGRGTEAFF
NA,NA,TRBJ1-2,TRBV28,TGTGCCAGCAGTTTGTCCGACGGCTACTATGGCTACACCTTC,CASSLSDGYYGYTF
NA,NA,TRBJ2-5,TRBV7-6,TGTGCCAGCAGCGCCCACAGGCTACAAGAGACCCAGTACTTC,CASSAHRLQETQYF
once,TRBD2,TRBJ2-6,TRBV7-3,TGTGCCAGCAGCACCCGGGGAGGGCGGACTGGGGCCAACGTCCTGACTTTC,CASSTRGGRTGANVLTF
NA,TRBD2,TRBJ2-7,TRBV6-5,TGTGCCAGCAGAAAGGGACTAGCGGGGAACTACGAGCAGTACTTC,CASRKGLAGNYEQYF
NA,NA,TRBJ1-5,TRBV4-3,TGCGCCAGCAGTCTCCAGGTGAATCAGCCCCAGCATTTT,CASSLQVNQPQHF
NA,NA,TRBJ1-2,TRBV23-1,TGCGCCAGCAGGCCAAAACAGGGAACCAACTATGGCTACACCTTC,CASRPKQGTNYGYTF
NA,TRBD1,TRBJ2-1,TRBV6-4,TGTGCCAGCAGTGAGCCCAGGGGGCGGCGGGAGCAGTTCTTC,CASSEPRGRREQFF
NA,NA,TRBJ2-3,TRBV5-1,TGCGCCAGCAGCTTGGGTAGCGGAGGGTCAGATACGCAGTATTTT,CASSLGSGGSDTQYF
NA,NA,TRBJ1-2,TRBV30,TGTGCCTGGAGTAGGGACTCCATCTATGGCTACACCTTC,CAWSRDSIYGYTF
NA,TRBD1,TRBJ1-2,TRBV6-6,TGTGCCAGCCGCGGACAGGGGCAGGCTAACTATGGCTACACCTTC,CASRGQGQANYGYTF
NA,NA,TRBJ1-4,TRBV6-1,TGTGCCAGCAATAGACAGTTTAATGAAAAACTGTTTTTT,CASNRQFNEKLFF
NA,NA,TRBJ1-1,TRBV5-4,TGTGCCAGCAGCTTGGAGGGGGGGGGCACTGAAGCTTTCTTT,CASSLEGGGTEAFF
NA,TRBD2,TRBJ2-3,TRBV5-1,TGCGCCAGCAGCTTGATAGGGACTAGCGGACCAGATACGCAGTATTTT,CASSLIGTSGPDTQYF
NA,NA,TRBJ2-2,TRBV27,TGTGCCAGCATGCGGAGGCGCGAGAACACCGGGGAGCTGTTTTTT,CASMRRRENTGELFF
NA,NA,TRBJ2-7,TRBV28,TGTGCCAGCATGTCCAGCAACTCCTACGAGCAGTACTTC,CASMSSNSYEQYF
NA,TRBD2,TRBJ2-5,TRBV7-8,TGTGCCAGCAGCCCCCTTTCCGGGACTAGCGGGAGGGGCCTCGGGGAGACCCAGTACTTC,CASSPLSGTSGRGLGETQYF
NA,NA,TRBJ2-7,TRBV5-1,TGCGCCAGCAGCTCGGGGGCGGAGGGCTCCTACGAGCAGTACTTC,CASSSGAEGSYEQYF
NA,NA,TRBJ2-7,TRBV18,TGTGCCAGCTCACCAAGGGACGGTCCGAACGAGCAGTACTTC,CASSPRDGPNEQYF
once,NA,TRBJ2-1,TRBV7-3,TGTGCCAGCAGCCTACCCGGGAGCTCCTACAATGAGCAGTTCTTC,CASSLPGSSYNEQFF
NA,NA,TRBJ1-2,TRBV14,TGTGCCAGCAGCCCTATCGGGGGGCCAGGAGACTATGGCTACACCTTC,CASSPIGGPGDYGYTF
once,NA,TRBJ2-7,TRBV5-6,TGTGCCAGCAGCCCCGGGCTAGCGAAGACCTACGAGCAGTACTTC,CASSPGLAKTYEQYF
NA,NA,TRBJ1-5,TRBV7-9,TGTGCCAGCAGCTTACCCCAGCAGCCCCAGCATTTT,CASSLPQQPQHF
once,NA,TRBJ1-3,TRBV28,TGTGCCAGCAGTCCAAGGGGTGATGAGAGGGGAAACACCATATATTTT,CASSPRGDERGNTIYF
NA,NA,TRBJ2-1,TRBV28,TGTGCTACTACCTCGACACGTTTGGGGCAGTTCTTC,CATTSTRLGQFF
few,NA,TRBJ2-7,TRBV2,TGTGCCAGCACCCACAGGGGGGGATACGAGCAGTACTTC,CASTHRGGYEQYF
NA,NA,TRBJ2-6,TRBV27,TGTGCCAGCAGTGGGTACTCTGGGGCCAACGTCCTGACTTTC,CASSGYSGANVLTF
NA,TRBD1,TRBJ2-3,TRBV5-4,TGTGCCAGCAGCTTGGGACAGGGGGCTACTAGGAGCACAGATACGCAGTATTTT,CASSLGQGATRSTDTQYF
NA,TRBD1,TRBJ1-5,TRBV27,TGTGCCAGGGGGCCTAAGGACAGGGGGAGGGTTCAGCCCCAGCATTTT,CARGPKDRGRVQPQHF
NA,NA,TRBJ1-3,TRBV5-1,TGCGCCAGCAGCGCGGACCCCTCGGGAAACACCATATATTTT,CASSADPSGNTIYF
NA,NA,TRBJ2-3,TRBV28,TGTGCCAGCAGCCCCGGGACGAAACAACATACGCAGTATTTT,CASSPGTKQHTQYF
NA,TRBD1,TRBJ1-2,TRBV18,TGTGCCAGCTCGACAGGGAAGGATGGCTACACCTTC,CASSTGKDGYTF
NA,TRBD1,TRBJ2-5,TRBV28,TGTGCCAGCAGGCCACTAAGGACAGGGGGGTTGCAAGAGACCCAGTACTTC,CASRPLRTGGLQETQYF
NA,TRBD1,TRBJ2-2,TRBV9,TGTGCCAGCAGGCGGGACAGGGAGACCGGGGAGCTGTTTTTT,CASRRDRETGELFF